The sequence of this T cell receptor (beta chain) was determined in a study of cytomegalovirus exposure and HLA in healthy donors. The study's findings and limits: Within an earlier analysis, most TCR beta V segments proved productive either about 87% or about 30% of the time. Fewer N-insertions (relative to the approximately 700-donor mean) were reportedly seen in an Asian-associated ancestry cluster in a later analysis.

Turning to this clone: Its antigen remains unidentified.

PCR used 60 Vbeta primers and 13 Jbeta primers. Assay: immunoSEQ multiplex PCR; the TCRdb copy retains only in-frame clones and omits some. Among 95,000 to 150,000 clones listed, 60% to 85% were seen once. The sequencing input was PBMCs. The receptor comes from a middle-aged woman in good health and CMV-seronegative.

The CDR3 bases are TGTGCCAGCAGCATTAGCGGGCGAAGGCACAATGAGCAGTTCTTC. Its protein product is CASSISGRRHNEQFF. The chain carries TRBV7-2 and TRBJ2-1; 7 bases match TRBD2. The CDR3 runs 15 residues. Germline CDR1 and CDR2: SGHTA and FQGNSA. The ends lost 5 bases at V and 5 bases at J; junction bases unmatched: 9.